These 5 T cell receptor beta chains were sequenced from one sample in a study of blood T cell repertoires in COVID-19. Repertoires were generated with immunoSEQ multiplex PCR, while TCRdb's copy carries only in-frame clones and drops some. The sample shows 190,000 or so clones, under 90% of them seen only once. Sequencing input: peripheral blood. The origin of the receptors is a man aged 40-49 years with acute or convalescent COVID-19.

The chain uses TRBV6-2 or TRBV6-3 and TRBJ2-7, with 8 nucleotides matching TRBD1. The CDR3 spans 16 residues. Germline CDR1 is MNHEY and CDR2 is SVGEGT. Trimming at V came to 2 bases and at J to 2 bases, leaving 8 bases not matched to a gene. CDR3 DNA: TGTGCCAGCAGTTACCCGGACAGGGAGGTTCCCTACGAGCAGTACTTC. Protein product: CASSYPDREVPYEQYF.

This chain joins TRBV6-5 and TRBJ2-2; D not certain. This CDR3 contains 13 residues. Germline V gene lookup returns CDR1 MNHEY and CDR2 SVGAGI. V dropped 5 bases and J dropped 2 bases, with 6 bases sitting between them. The CDR3 reads CASSTSNTGELFF. The CDR3 coding sequence is TGTGCCAGCAGTACAAGTAACACCGGGGAGCTGTTTTTT.

This rearrangement joins TRBV6-5 to TRBJ1-4; 10 bases match TRBD1. This CDR3 region has 15 residues. J lost 5 bases, V lost 0 bases, and 0 bases had no gene match. The V gene's germline CDR1 is MNHEY and CDR2 SVGAGI. The CDR3 DNA reads as TGTGCCAGCAGTTACTCGGACAGGGGGAATGAAAAACTGTTTTTT. The encoded protein is CASSYSDRGNEKLFF.

The rearrangement joins TRBV7-2 to TRBJ1-1; D not resolved. This CDR3 spans 13 amino acids. CDR1 and CDR2 from the germline V gene are SGHTA and FQGNSA. The V gene lost 6 bases and the J gene lost 1 base, with 9 bases spanning the gap. CDR3 loop: CASSQQQNTEAFF. Here the CDR3 DNA reads TGTGCCAGCAGTCAACAGCAGAACACTGAAGCTTTCTTT.

This clone has only a few counts. The CDR3 is CASSLNPGTASYGYTF. DNA for the CDR3: TGTGCCAGCAGCCTGAACCCTGGGACAGCGAGCTATGGCTACACCTTC. This chain links TRBV14 with TRBJ1-2, with TRBD1 matching 7 bases. The CDR3 spans 16 residues. Germline V CDR1 and CDR2: SGHDN, FVKESK. The ends lost 4 bases at V and 4 bases at J; junction bases unmatched: 12.